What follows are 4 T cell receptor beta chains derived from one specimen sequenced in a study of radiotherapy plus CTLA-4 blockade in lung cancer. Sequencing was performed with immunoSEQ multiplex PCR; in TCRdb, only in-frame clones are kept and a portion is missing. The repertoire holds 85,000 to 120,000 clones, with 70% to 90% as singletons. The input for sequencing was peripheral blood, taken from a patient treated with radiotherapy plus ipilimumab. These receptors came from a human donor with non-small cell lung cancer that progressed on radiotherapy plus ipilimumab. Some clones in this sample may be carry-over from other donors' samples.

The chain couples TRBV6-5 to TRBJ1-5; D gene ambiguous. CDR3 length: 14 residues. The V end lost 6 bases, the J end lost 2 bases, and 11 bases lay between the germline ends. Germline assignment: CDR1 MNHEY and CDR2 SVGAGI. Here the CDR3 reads CASSLGFRNQPQHF. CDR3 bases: TGTGCCAGCAGCCTAGGGTTTCGCAATCAGCCCCAGCATTTT.

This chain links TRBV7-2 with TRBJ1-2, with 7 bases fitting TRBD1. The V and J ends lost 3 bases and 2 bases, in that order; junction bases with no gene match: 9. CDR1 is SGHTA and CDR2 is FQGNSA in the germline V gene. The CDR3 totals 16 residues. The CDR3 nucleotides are TGTGCCAGCAGCTTGTCCGGGACAGAGATAAACTATGGCTACACCTTC. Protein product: CASSLSGTEINYGYTF.

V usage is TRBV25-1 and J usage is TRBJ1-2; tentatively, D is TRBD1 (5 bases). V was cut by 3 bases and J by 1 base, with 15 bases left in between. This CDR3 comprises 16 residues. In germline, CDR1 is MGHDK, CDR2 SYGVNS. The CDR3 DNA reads TGTGCCAGCAGTGAGGGGGTGGGGACGGATAACTATGGCTACACCTTC. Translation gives CASSEGVGTDNYGYTF.

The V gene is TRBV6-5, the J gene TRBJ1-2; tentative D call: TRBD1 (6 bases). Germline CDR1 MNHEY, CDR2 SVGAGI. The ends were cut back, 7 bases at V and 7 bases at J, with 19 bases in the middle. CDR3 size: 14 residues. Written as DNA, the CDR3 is TGTGCCAGCACCCTTAGTCAGGGGTGGACTGGCTACACCTTC. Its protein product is CASTLSQGWTGYTF.